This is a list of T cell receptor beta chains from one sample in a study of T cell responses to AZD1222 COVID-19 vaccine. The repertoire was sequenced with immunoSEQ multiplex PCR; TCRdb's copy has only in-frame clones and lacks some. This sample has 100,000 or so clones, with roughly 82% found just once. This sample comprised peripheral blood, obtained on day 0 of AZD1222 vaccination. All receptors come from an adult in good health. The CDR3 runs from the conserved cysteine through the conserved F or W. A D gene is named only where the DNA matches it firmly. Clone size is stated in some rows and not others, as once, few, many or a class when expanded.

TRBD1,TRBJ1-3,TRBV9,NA,CASSDPGTGGTGNTIYF,TGTGCCAGCAGCGATCCCGGGACAGGGGGAACTGGAAACACCATATATTTT
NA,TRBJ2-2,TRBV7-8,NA,CASSSSRVAGELFF,TGTGCCAGCAGCTCTTCCAGGGTGGCCGGGGAGCTGTTTTTT
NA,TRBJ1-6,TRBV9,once,CASSADAGNSPLHF,TGTGCCAGCAGCGCGGACGCAGGGAATTCACCCCTCCACTTT
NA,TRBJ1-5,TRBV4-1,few,CASSPSYREFNQPQHF,TGCGCCAGCAGCCCCTCCTACCGGGAGTTCAATCAGCCCCAGCATTTT
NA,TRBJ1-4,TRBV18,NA,CASSPRDPNEKLFF,TGTGCCAGCTCACCCAGGGACCCTAATGAAAAACTGTTTTTT
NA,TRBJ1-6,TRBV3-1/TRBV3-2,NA,CASSHIDSPLHF,TGTGCCAGCAGCCACATAGACTCACCCCTCCACTTT
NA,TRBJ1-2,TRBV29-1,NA,CSVTGPDGYTF,TGCAGCGTTACAGGGCCAGATGGCTACACCTTC
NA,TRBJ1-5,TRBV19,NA,CASSPLLGNQPQHF,TGTGCCAGTAGTCCTCTGCTTGGCAATCAGCCCCAGCATTTT
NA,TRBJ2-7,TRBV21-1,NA,CASSFGAKYEQYF,TGTGCCAGCAGCTTCGGGGCAAAGTACGAGCAGTACTTC
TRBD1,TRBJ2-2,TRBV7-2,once,CASSGQGYSGELFF,TGTGCCAGCAGCGGACAGGGCTATTCCGGGGAGCTGTTTTTT
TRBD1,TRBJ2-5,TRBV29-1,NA,CSTRGTGQETQYF,TGCAGCACGCGAGGGACAGGGCAAGAGACCCAGTACTTC
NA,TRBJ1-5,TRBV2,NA,CASTGKQGGGGNQPQHF,TGTGCCAGCACTGGGAAACAGGGAGGGGGTGGCAATCAGCCCCAGCATTTT
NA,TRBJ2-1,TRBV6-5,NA,CASSRTGNEQFF,TGTGCCAGCAGTCGAACAGGGAACGAGCAGTTCTTC
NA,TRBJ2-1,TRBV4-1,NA,CASSQEDGGPNEQFF,TGCGCCAGCAGCCAAGAGGATGGGGGGCCCAATGAGCAGTTCTTC
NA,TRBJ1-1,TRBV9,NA,CASSDGANTEAFF,TGTGCCAGCAGCGACGGGGCGAACACTGAAGCTTTCTTT
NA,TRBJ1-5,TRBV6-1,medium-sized,CASSERGQPQHF,TGTGCCAGCAGTGAACGTGGCCAGCCCCAGCATTTT
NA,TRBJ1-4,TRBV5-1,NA,CASSLEGIRRRQKLFF,TGCGCCAGCAGCTTGGAAGGGATTCGGCGCCGCCAAAAACTGTTTTTT
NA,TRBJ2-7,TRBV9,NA,CASIVATQPVYEQYF,TGTGCCAGCATCGTAGCTACACAGCCTGTCTACGAGCAGTACTTC
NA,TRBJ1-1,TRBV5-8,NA,CASSFLVGTEAFF,TGTGCCAGCAGCTTTCTCGTGGGGACTGAAGCTTTCTTT
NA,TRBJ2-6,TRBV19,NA,CASSPPPGSGANVLTF,TGTGCCAGTAGCCCCCCCCCAGGCTCTGGGGCCAACGTCCTGACTTTC
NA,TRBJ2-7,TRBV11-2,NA,CASSLGGSYEQYF,TGTGCCAGCAGCTTAGGAGGATCCTACGAGCAGTACTTC
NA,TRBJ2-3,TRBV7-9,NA,CASSPQGGFGTDTQYF,TGTGCCAGCAGCCCCCAAGGGGGGTTTGGGACAGATACGCAGTATTTT
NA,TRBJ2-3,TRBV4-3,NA,CASSQGSVGASTDTQYF,TGCGCCAGCAGCCAAGGAAGCGTTGGGGCTAGCACAGATACGCAGTATTTT
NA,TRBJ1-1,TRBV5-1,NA,CASSLQGVGTEAFF,TGCGCCAGCAGCTTACAGGGCGTAGGCACTGAAGCTTTCTTT
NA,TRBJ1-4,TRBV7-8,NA,CASSRDRGHPGEKLFF,TGTGCCAGCAGCCGAGACCGGGGCCATCCTGGTGAAAAACTGTTTTTT
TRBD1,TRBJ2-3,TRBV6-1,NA,CASSEMTGGTDTQYF,TGTGCCAGCAGTGAAATGACAGGGGGGACAGATACGCAGTATTTT
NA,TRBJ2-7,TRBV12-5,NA,CASGRDIGEQYF,TGTGCTAGTGGTCGGGACATTGGCGAGCAGTACTTC
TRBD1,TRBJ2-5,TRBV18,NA,CASSRTGAETQYF,TGTGCCAGCTCACGAACAGGGGCGGAGACCCAGTACTTC
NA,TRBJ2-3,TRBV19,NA,CASSLALGTQAADTQYF,TGTGCCAGTAGCCTTGCCTTGGGGACGCAAGCGGCAGATACGCAGTATTTT
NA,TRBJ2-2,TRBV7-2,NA,CASSLYFPGRTGELFF,TGTGCCAGCAGCTTATATTTTCCAGGGCGCACCGGGGAGCTGTTTTTT
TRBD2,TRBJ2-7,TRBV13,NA,CASSLGSGGAHEQYF,TGTGCCAGCAGCTTAGGGAGCGGGGGGGCCCACGAGCAGTACTTC
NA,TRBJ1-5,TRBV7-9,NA,CASSSDYGADAQPQHF,TGTGCCAGCAGCTCCGACTATGGGGCGGACGCTCAGCCCCAGCATTTT
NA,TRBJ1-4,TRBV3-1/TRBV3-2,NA,CASSRSRDGNEKLFF,TGTGCCAGCAGCCGTTCCCGGGACGGCAATGAAAAACTGTTTTTT
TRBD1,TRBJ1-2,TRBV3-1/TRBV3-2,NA,CASSQDHRGRGYTF,TGTGCCAGCAGCCAAGATCATAGGGGGCGAGGCTACACCTTC
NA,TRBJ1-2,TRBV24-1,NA,CATSDGVGYTF,TGTGCCACCAGTGATGGCGTAGGCTACACCTTC
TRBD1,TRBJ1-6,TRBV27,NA,CATKVLYRGAQGGSPLHF,TGTGCCACCAAGGTCCTCTACAGGGGAGCACAGGGGGGTTCACCCCTCCACTTT
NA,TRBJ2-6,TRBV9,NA,CASTPTSGSGANVLTF,TGTGCCAGCACTCCAACCTCAGGGTCTGGGGCCAACGTCCTGACTTTC
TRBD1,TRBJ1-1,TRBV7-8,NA,CASSRRQGTEAFF,TGTGCCAGCAGCCGGAGACAGGGGACTGAAGCTTTCTTT
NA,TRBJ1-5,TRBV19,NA,CASSTPGQGSPHYSNQPQHF,TGTGCCAGTAGTACCCCCGGCCAGGGCTCGCCTCATTATAGCAATCAGCCCCAGCATTTT
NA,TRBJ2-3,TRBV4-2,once,CASSRIDGAGTDTQYF,TGTGCCAGCAGCCGGATAGACGGGGCAGGGACAGATACGCAGTATTTT
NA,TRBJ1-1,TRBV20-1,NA,CSASSGLNTEAFF,TGCAGTGCTAGTTCTGGGCTGAACACTGAAGCTTTCTTT
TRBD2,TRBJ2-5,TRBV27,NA,CASSPRPPLAGGKTQYF,TGTGCCAGCAGTCCGCGACCTCCTCTAGCGGGGGGAAAGACCCAGTACTTC
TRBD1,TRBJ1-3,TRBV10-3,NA,CAIRDRGSGNTIYF,TGTGCCATCAGGGACAGGGGCTCTGGAAACACCATATATTTT
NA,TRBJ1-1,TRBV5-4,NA,CASSNAPGEAFF,TGTGCCAGCAGCAATGCTCCGGGGGAAGCTTTCTTT
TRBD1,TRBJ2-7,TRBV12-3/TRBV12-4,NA,CASSPSRDRGQYF,TGTGCCAGCAGCCCGTCCCGGGACAGGGGGCAGTACTTC
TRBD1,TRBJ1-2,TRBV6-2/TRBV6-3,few,CASSSYGTELFNYGYTF,TGTGCCAGCAGTTCATATGGGACAGAGTTGTTTAACTATGGCTACACCTTC
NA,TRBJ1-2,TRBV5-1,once,CASSLGADIYGYTF,TGCGCCAGCAGCCTGGGGGCGGATATCTATGGCTACACCTTC
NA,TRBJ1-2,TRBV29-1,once,CSVVGRTLYGYTF,TGCAGCGTTGTCGGCAGAACCCTCTATGGCTACACCTTC
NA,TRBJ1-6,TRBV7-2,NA,CASSLVSGVLGSPLHF,TGTGCCAGCAGCTTAGTATCAGGGGTCCTTGGCTCACCCCTCCACTTT
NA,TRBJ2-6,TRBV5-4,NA,CASSSRFTASGANVLTF,TGTGCCAGCAGCTCAAGATTTACAGCCTCTGGGGCCAACGTCCTGACTTTC
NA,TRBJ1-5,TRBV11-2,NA,CASRQGLSNQPQHF,TGTGCCAGCCGTCAGGGGTTGAGCAATCAGCCCCAGCATTTT
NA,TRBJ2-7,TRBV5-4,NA,CASSLFIGEQYF,TGTGCCAGCAGCTTGTTCATTGGAGAGCAGTACTTC